The next 8 T cell receptor beta chains were all read from a single sample in a study of graft-versus-host responses after intestinal transplantation. Their specific antigens are unknown. Produced via immunoSEQ multiplex PCR; TCRdb's table is partial and in-frame only. The sample holds fewer than 130,000 clones; 93% are singletons and the top ten take roughly 0.5%. This specimen consisted of unstimulated CD8+ T cells sorted from spleen or lymph node cells, obtained before intestinal transplant. These receptors all come from a human donor who received an intestinal transplant.

The chain joins TRBV5-6 to TRBJ2-3; the D gene is possibly TRBD1 (5 bases). Germline V gene lookup returns CDR1 SGHDT and CDR2 YYEEEE. V shed 4 bases and J shed 0 bases, with 18 bases lying between them. CDR3 length: 17 residues. The CDR3 loop is CASSPGVQGSSTDTQYF. In DNA form, the CDR3 reads TGTGCCAGCAGCCCCGGTGTGCAGGGCTCTAGCACAGATACGCAGTATTTT.

In its sample, this clone was seen a few times. V gene TRBV28 combines with J gene TRBJ2-3; tentative D call: TRBD1 (5 bases). CDR1 MDHEN and CDR2 SYDVKM come from the germline V gene. The germline V and J ends were trimmed by 8 bases and 3 bases, with 15 bases remaining between them. The length of the CDR3 is 14 residues. Here the CDR3 DNA reads TGTGCCAGCGAAACACAGGCTGGGACAGATACGCAGTATTTT. This gives the protein CASETQAGTDTQYF.

This chain uses TRBV15 with TRBJ2-3; D is undetermined. Trimming took 1 base from V and 3 from J, leaving 11 bases between them. CDR1 LNHNV and CDR2 YYDKDF come from the germline V gene (reference sequence). The CDR3 contains 15 residues. The CDR3 coding sequence is TGTGCCACCAGCAGAGGGAGTAGGGAAACAGATACGCAGTATTTT. This encodes CATSRGSRETDTQYF.

This clone has only one observation. The junction shows a germline mismatch at one end, possibly a read error. V gene TRBV7-7 combines with J gene TRBJ2-2; the D gene is possibly TRBD1 (6 bases). The germline CDR1 and CDR2 sequences are SSHAT and FNYEAQ (reference sequence). The CDR3 contains 16 residues. The CDR3 protein is CASSSGTPGLTGELFF. The CDR3 nucleotides read TGTGCTAGCAGCTCCGGGACACCTGGGTTAACCGGGGAGCTGTTTTTT.

The chain combines TRBV2 with TRBJ2-7; no firm D call. Germline CDR1 reads SNHLY; CDR2 reads FYNNEI. This CDR3 is 11 amino acids long. The V gene lost 6 bases and the J gene lost 2 bases, with 5 bases spanning the gap. The CDR3 spells CASSQTYEQYF. The CDR3 DNA reads as TGTGCCAGCAGCCAGACCTACGAGCAGTACTTC.

As DNA, the CDR3 is TGTGCCAGCAGCCCCAAACAGGGGGCAGATCCCTATGGCTACACCTTC. Translated: CASSPKQGADPYGYTF. This chain connects TRBV9 to TRBJ1-2, with 9 bases fitting TRBD1. This CDR3 region has 16 residues. The junction had 11 bases not matched to a gene; V was cut back by 4 bases and J by 4 bases. The V gene's germline CDR1 is SGDLS and CDR2 YYNGEE.

V usage is TRBV11-2 and J usage is TRBJ2-1; the match to TRBD2 covers 8 bases. V trimming: 10 bases; J trimming: 8 bases; junction bases outside the gene matches: 22. Germline assignment: CDR1 SGHAT and CDR2 FQNNGV. The length of the CDR3 is 17 residues. The CDR3 protein is CATHVESGSNLADEQFF. In DNA, the CDR3 is TGTGCCACCCACGTCGAGAGCGGGAGTAACCTCGCCGATGAGCAGTTCTTC.

This chain connects TRBV19 to TRBJ1-2; D is uncertain. The V gene's germline CDR1 is LNHDA and CDR2 SQIVND (reference sequence). This CDR3 has 14 residues. The V and J ends lost 7 bases and 0 bases respectively, with 12 bases between them. The CDR3, as DNA: TGTGCCAGTATCGCCCGGGGATCTAACTATGGCTACACCTTC. This encodes CASIARGSNYGYTF.